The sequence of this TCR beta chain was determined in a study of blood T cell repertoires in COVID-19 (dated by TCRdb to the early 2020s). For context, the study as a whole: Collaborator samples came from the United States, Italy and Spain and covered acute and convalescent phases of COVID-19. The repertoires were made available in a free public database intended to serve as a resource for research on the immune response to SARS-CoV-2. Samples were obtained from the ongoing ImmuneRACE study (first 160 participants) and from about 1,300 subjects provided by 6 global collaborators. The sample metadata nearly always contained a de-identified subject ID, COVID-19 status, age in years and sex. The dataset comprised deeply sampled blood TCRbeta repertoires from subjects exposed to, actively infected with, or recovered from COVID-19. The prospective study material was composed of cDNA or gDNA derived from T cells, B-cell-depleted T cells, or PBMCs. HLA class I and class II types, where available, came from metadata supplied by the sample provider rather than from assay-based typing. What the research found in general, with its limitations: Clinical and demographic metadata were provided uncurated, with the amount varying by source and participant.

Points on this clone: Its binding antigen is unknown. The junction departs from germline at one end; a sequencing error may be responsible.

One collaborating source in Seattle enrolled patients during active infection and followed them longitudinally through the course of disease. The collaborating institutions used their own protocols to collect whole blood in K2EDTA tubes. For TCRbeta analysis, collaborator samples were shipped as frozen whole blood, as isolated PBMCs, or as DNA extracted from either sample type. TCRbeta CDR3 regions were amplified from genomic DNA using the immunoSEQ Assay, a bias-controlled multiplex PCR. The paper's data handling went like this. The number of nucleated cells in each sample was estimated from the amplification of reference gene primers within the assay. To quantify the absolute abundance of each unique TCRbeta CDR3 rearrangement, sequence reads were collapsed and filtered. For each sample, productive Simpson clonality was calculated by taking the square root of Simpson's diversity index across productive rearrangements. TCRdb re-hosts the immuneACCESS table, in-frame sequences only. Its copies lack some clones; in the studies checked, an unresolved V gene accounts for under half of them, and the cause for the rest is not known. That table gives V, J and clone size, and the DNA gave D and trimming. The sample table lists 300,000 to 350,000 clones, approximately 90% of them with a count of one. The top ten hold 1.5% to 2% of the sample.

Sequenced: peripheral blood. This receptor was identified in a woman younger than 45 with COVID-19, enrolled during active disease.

CDR3 reads: CSASLTGSSDQPQHF. The DNA reads as follows: TGCAGTGCTAGTTTGACAGGGTCTAGCGATCAGCCCCAGCATTTT. This chain joins TRBV20-1 to TRBJ1-5, and TRBD1 matches 7 of the central bases. CDR1 and CDR2, per the germline V gene (reference sequence), are DFQATT and SNEGSKA. From its cysteine to its phenylalanine, the CDR3 spans 15 amino acids. This entry keeps only the CDR3 DNA: 45 bases, framed from base 1.